The rows below give T cell receptor beta chains drawn from one sample of a study of shared clonotypes between healthy human individuals. Sequencing used immunoSEQ multiplex PCR; TCRdb keeps in-frame clones, though not all of them. In the table there are some 2,100,000 clones, 93% of which are singletons. Sequencing input: naive CD8+ T cells from PBMCs. These receptors all come from a man younger than 30 in good health. Some clones in this sample may be carry-over from other donors' samples. CDR3s include the opening cysteine and the closing phenylalanine or tryptophan. The order of the fields is V gene, D gene, J gene, clone size, CDR3 DNA, CDR3 protein. D genes are given only for firm matches. Clone sizes are given selectively: once, few, many, or a class where the clone is expanded.

TRBV29-1	TRBD2	TRBJ2-5	.	TGCAGCGTTAAGGGGCTAGCGGGAGGGCCGGGAGAGACCCAGTACTTC	CSVKGLAGGPGETQYF
TRBV6-1	.	TRBJ1-1	.	TGTGCCAGCAGGAATGTCCGGGGAACGACTGAAGCTTTCTTT	CASRNVRGTTEAFF
TRBV19	TRBD1	TRBJ1-5	.	TGTGCCAGTAGTGACCCCCGGACAGGGGTGAGTCAGCCCCAGCATTTT	CASSDPRTGVSQPQHF
TRBV6-5	TRBD2	TRBJ2-1	.	TGTGCCAGCAGCCAAGCGGGAGGGGCCTACAATGAGCAGTTCTTC	CASSQAGGAYNEQFF
TRBV5-8	.	TRBJ2-1	.	TGTGCCAGCAGCATAGCTAGAGGCCGGGGCAATGAGCAGTTCTTC	CASSIARGRGNEQFF
TRBV7-9	.	TRBJ2-1	once	TGTGCCAGCAGCTTTTCTAGGGGGTCTACCTACAATGAGCAGTTCTTC	CASSFSRGSTYNEQFF
TRBV11-2	.	TRBJ2-5	.	TGTGCCAGCAGTAGGATGTGGGGGGAGTTCGCAGAGACCCAGTACTTC	CASSRMWGEFAETQYF
TRBV4-3	.	TRBJ1-5	.	TGCGCCAGCAGCCAAGATTGGGACGGTAATCAGCCCCAGCATTTT	CASSQDWDGNQPQHF
TRBV27	TRBD1	TRBJ2-5	.	TGTGCCAGCAGTCCGGGACAGCCGAAAGAGACCCAGTACTTC	CASSPGQPKETQYF
TRBV25-1	.	TRBJ1-1	.	TGTGCCAGCAGCCAAGTAGGTTACACTGAAGCTTTCTTT	CASSQVGYTEAFF
TRBV19	.	TRBJ2-4	.	TGTGCCAGTAGTGTGGACTCAAAAAACATTCAGTACTTC	CASSVDSKNIQYF
TRBV6-1	TRBD1	TRBJ2-5	.	TGTGCCAGCAGTGAAACAGGGGGCGGTCAAGAGACCCAGTACTTC	CASSETGGGQETQYF
TRBV6-5	TRBD1	TRBJ1-1	.	TGTGCCAGCAGTTTCACAGGGGGGAACACTGAAGCTTTCTTT	CASSFTGGNTEAFF
TRBV27	.	TRBJ1-1	few	TGTGCCAGCAGTTACTCGGGACTCGTGGGTACTGAAGCTTTCTTT	CASSYSGLVGTEAFF
TRBV7-8	TRBD2	TRBJ2-3	.	TGTGCCAGCAGCCCCCTTTTTAGCGGGACCTTAACAGATACGCAGTATTTT	CASSPLFSGTLTDTQYF
TRBV10-3	.	TRBJ2-3	once	TGTGCCATCAGTGAGCTGGACTCCACAGATACGCAGTATTTT	CAISELDSTDTQYF
TRBV19	.	TRBJ1-4	.	TGTGCCAGTAGGCGGACTGGTAATGAAAAACTGTTTTTT	CASRRTGNEKLFF